The source of this TCR beta chain is a study of prognosis after radiotherapy for stage I lung cancer. The overall study: At a biologically effective dose of at least 100 Gy and in 3 to 5 fractions, SBRT was the radiotherapy delivered.

This clonotype was observed many times. No antigen is known for it. CDR3 length equals 15 residues. Trimming removed 4 bases at V and 7 bases at J, with 20 bases between. CDR1 is SGHDT, CDR2 YYEEEE, per germline. General study findings and limits: The median unique TCR clone count dropped from 10,088 to 6,861 after stereotactic body radiation therapy.

Two-round multiplex PCR on genomic DNA was the method by which TCR beta CDR3 was amplified. First-round PCR employed TRBV- and TRBJ-specific primers for each gene. Universal primers primed the second round of PCR. MiXCR was run by TCRdb on the multiplex PCR reads, yielding one entry per CDR3 protein. The sample carries about 31,000 distinct CDR3 sequences, about 33% recorded once. This sequence was found in a donor aged 50 or older with non-small cell lung cancer. This chain joins TRBV5-6 and TRBJ2-5, with D possibly matching TRBD2 (5 bases). The specimen was PBMCs, collected before or after stereotactic body radiation therapy (not recorded which). The CDR3 DNA sequence: TGTGCCAGCAGCCACGGTCGGGGTGAAGTCTTGACCCAGTACTTC. Translation gives CASSHGRGEVLTQYF.